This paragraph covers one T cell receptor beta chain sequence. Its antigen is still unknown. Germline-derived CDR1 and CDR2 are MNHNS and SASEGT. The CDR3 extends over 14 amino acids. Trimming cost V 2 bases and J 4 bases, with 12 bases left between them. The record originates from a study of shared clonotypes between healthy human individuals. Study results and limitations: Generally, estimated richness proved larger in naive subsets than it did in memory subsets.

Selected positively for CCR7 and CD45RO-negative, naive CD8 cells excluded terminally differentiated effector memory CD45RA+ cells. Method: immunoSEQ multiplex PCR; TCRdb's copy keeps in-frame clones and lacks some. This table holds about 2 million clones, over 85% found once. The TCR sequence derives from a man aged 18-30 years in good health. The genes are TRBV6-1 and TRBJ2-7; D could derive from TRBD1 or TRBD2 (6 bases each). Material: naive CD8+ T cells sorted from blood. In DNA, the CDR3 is TGTGCCAGCAGTGAACGGGGGCGCGGGTACGAGCAGTACTTC. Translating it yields CASSERGRGYEQYF.